The entry that follows covers one T cell receptor beta chain sequence. Its target is unknown. Relative to the germline gene, one junction end is altered; a read error may explain this. The source of the sample is a study of post-analysis software for immune sequencing data. Prepared TCR beta cDNA libraries contained unique molecular identifiers. TCRdb recomputed calls from the PCR reads with MiXCR, one row per CDR3 protein. This table holds about 400,000 distinct CDR3 sequences, about a third found once. General study findings and limits: Significantly lower normalized Chao1 diversity was found in patients with multiple sclerosis relative to controls. Patients used five TRBV segments, including TRBV5-6, TRBV5-1 and TRBV20-1, more often than controls.

Germline CDR1 is SGHTA and CDR2 is FQGNSA. This CDR3 spans 16 amino acids. This clonotype was obtained from a girl aged 5-17 years with multiple sclerosis. Material for sequencing was blood. The chain uses TRBV7-2 and TRBJ2-6, with D possibly TRBD1 on 5 matching bases. The CDR3 DNA sequence: TGTGCCAGCAGCACTCAAGGGGTCTCTGGGGCCAACGTCCGGACTTTC. This sequence encodes CASSTQGVSGANVRTF. Filled out from reference TRBV7-2 and TRBJ2-6, the complete variable domain reads GAGVSQSPSNKVTEKGKDVELRCDPISGHTALYWYRQSLGQGLEFLIYFQGNSAPDKSGLPSDRFSAERTGGSVSTLTIQRTQQEDSAVYLCASSTQGVSGANVRTFGAGSRLTVL.